The clone carrying this T cell receptor beta chain occurred a few times. The antigen is not known. This sample is drawn from a study of cytomegalovirus exposure and HLA in healthy donors. Study-wide points: The study dropped some indistinguishable V segments, TRBV6-2 and TRBV6-3 among them.

Use of 60 Vbeta and 13 Jbeta primers characterized the PCR. The data were produced by immunoSEQ multiplex PCR, yet TCRdb's version contains in-frame clones alone and is incomplete. The table lists 110,000 to 150,000 clones, 75% of them singletons. CDR3 length: 13 amino acids. Trimming removed 5 bases from V and 4 bases from J, with 12 bases in between. CDR1 is MNHEY, CDR2 SVGAGI, per germline. This TCR was sampled from a young man in good health and CMV-seronegative. Specimen: PBMCs. V gene TRBV6-5 combines with J gene TRBJ2-7, with D perhaps matching TRBD2 (5 bases). CDR3 in amino acids: CASSGPGNYEQYF. The CDR3 DNA reads as TGTGCCAGCAGTGGGCCGGGAAATTACGAGCAGTACTTC.